One and the same sample provided the 15 T cell receptor beta chains below, sequenced in a study of graft-versus-host responses after intestinal transplantation. The protocol was immunoSEQ multiplex PCR, while the TCRdb copy is restricted to in-frame clones and leaves out a portion. The sample gives some 81,000 clones, approximately 88% of which show up once; 0.3% to 0.4% is in the top ten. Their recognized antigens are unknown. The sample was unstimulated CD4+ T cells sorted from spleen or lymph node cells, taken before intestinal transplant. The receptor set was obtained from a human donor who received an intestinal transplant.

The chain couples TRBV7-2 to TRBJ1-1; unclear D gene. Trimming cost V 5 bases and J 0 bases, with 10 bases left between them. This CDR3 contains 14 residues. CDR1 is SGHTA and CDR2 is FQGNSA in the germline V gene. The CDR3 sequence: CASSPYRVNTEAFF. The CDR3 DNA follows: TGTGCCAGCAGCCCTTACCGGGTGAACACTGAAGCTTTCTTT.

The gene calls are TRBV5-4 and TRBJ2-5; a weak D match, TRBD2 (5 bases). CDR1 SGHNT and CDR2 YYREEE come from the germline V gene (reference sequence). V was trimmed by 0 bases and J by 2 bases, leaving 11 bases between them. This CDR3 is built from 15 residues. Written as DNA, the CDR3 is TGTGCCAGCAGCTTGGAAGGGAGCGTTCAAGAGACCCAGTACTTC. This encodes CASSLEGSVQETQYF. The full variable domain, with the rest looked up from reference TRBV5-4 and TRBJ2-5, is ETGVTQSPTHLIKTRGQQVTLRCSSQSGHNTVSWYQQALGQGPQFIFQYYREEENGRGNFPPRFSGLQFPNYSSELNVNALELDDSALYLCASSLEGSVQETQYFGPGTRLLVL.

The chain combines TRBV5-4 with TRBJ2-5, with 7 bases aligning to TRBD2. Germline CDR1 reads SGHNT; CDR2 reads YYREEE (reference sequence). Losses at the gene ends were 4 bases for V and 5 bases for J; bases not matched to a gene: 14. The CDR3 spans 16 residues. The DNA of the CDR3 is TGTGCCAGCAGCCGGGAGGTGGGTCCAGGATGGGAGACCCAGTACTTC. This gives the protein CASSREVGPGWETQYF.

The chain links TRBV19 to TRBJ1-5, with D possibly matching TRBD1 (5 bases). CDR3 length equals 14 residues. Germline loops: CDR1 LNHDA, CDR2 SQIVND (reference sequence). The V gene lost 7 bases and the J gene lost 0 bases, with 10 bases spanning the gap. CDR3 sequence: CASTTQASNQPQHF. For the CDR3, the DNA is TGTGCCAGTACTACACAGGCTAGCAATCAGCCCCAGCATTTT.

This rearrangement joins TRBV2 to TRBJ2-5, with TRBD2 identical over 8 bases. This CDR3 is 14 amino acids long. Trimming cost V 5 bases and J 5 bases; bases outside gene matches: 7. Germline assignment: CDR1 SNHLY and CDR2 FYNNEI. Written as DNA, the CDR3 is TGTGCCAGCAGTCCCCGGGGGGGTTCGGAGACCCAGTACTTC. Amino acids: CASSPRGGSETQYF.

The chain carries TRBV5-1 and TRBJ2-3; 9 positions agree with TRBD2. The germline gives CDR1 SGHRS, CDR2 YFSETQ. This CDR3 is built from 19 residues. V gave up 0 bases and J gave up 2 bases; unmatched junction bases: 13. The CDR3 protein is CASSLEGREGLIFTDTQYF. The CDR3, as DNA: TGCGCCAGCAGCTTGGAAGGGCGGGAGGGCCTGATTTTCACAGATACGCAGTATTTT. Full variable domain (missing parts from reference TRBV5-1 and TRBJ2-3): KAGVTQTPRYLIKTRGQQVTLSCSPISGHRSVSWYQQTPGQGLQFLFEYFSETQRNKGNFPGRFSGRQFSNSRSEMNVSTLELGDSALYLCASSLEGREGLIFTDTQYFGPGTRLTVL.

V and J are TRBV5-1 and TRBJ1-2; D not certain. This CDR3 comprises 14 residues. CDR1 SGHRS and CDR2 YFSETQ come from the germline V gene. V was shortened by 0 bases and J by 0 bases, with 6 bases between the two germline ends. DNA for the CDR3: TGCGCCAGCAGCTTGGGCTCAGCTAACTATGGCTACACCTTC. Its translation is CASSLGSANYGYTF. The full variable domain, rest sourced from reference TRBV5-1 and TRBJ1-2, is KAGVTQTPRYLIKTRGQQVTLSCSPISGHRSVSWYQQTPGQGLQFLFEYFSETQRNKGNFPGRFSGRQFSNSRSEMNVSTLELGDSALYLCASSLGSANYGYTFGSGTRLTVV.

J is TRBJ2-5 and V is TRBV5-8; D unclear. Trimming took 1 base from V and 3 from J, leaving 13 bases between them. The CDR3 has 15 amino acids. The germline CDR1 and CDR2 sequences are SGHTS and YDEGEE. The CDR3 region is CASSLSGYREETQYF. In DNA, the CDR3 is TGTGCCAGCAGCTTGAGTGGCTATCGGGAAGAGACCCAGTACTTC.

V is TRBV19 and J is TRBJ1-5; D is ambiguous. Trimming pared 0 bases from V and 4 bases from J, leaving 4 bases between. Germline loops: CDR1 LNHDA, CDR2 SQIVND (reference sequence). The CDR3 sequence is 13 residues long. In DNA form, the CDR3 reads TGTGCCAGTAGTATAGATCCGAATCAGCCCCAGCATTTT. It is translated as CASSIDPNQPQHF.

This chain links TRBV19 with TRBJ1-2; 7 nucleotides match TRBD1. Trimming cost V 10 bases and J 7 bases; bases outside gene matches: 12. Germline lookup yields CDR1 LNHDA and CDR2 SQIVND (reference sequence). The CDR3 extends over 13 amino acids. This CDR3 is CATGGQEKGGYTF. The CDR3 DNA is TGTGCCACCGGAGGACAGGAAAAGGGTGGCTACACCTTC.

The chain couples TRBV11-3 to TRBJ1-6; D unclear. The CDR3 runs 17 residues. The V gene's germline CDR1 is SGHNT and CDR2 YENEEA. The CDR3 region is CPPNGRLSAAYNSPLHF. The DNA of the CDR3 is TGTCCCCCCAACGGCCGACTCTCAGCGGCCTATAATTCACCCCTCCACTTT.

V usage is TRBV2 and J usage is TRBJ2-2; D might be TRBD1 (5 bases). Trimming took 6 bases from V and 5 from J, leaving 16 bases between them. Germline values: CDR1 SNHLY, CDR2 FYNNEI. This CDR3 contains 15 residues. This CDR3 is CASRTSGSGTGELFF. CDR3 in DNA: TGTGCCAGCAGGACCTCAGGGTCGGGTACCGGGGAGCTGTTTTTT.

This chain connects TRBV19 to TRBJ2-1, with TRBD2 matching over 12 bases. V gave up 10 bases and J gave up 6 bases; unmatched junction bases: 10. In germline, CDR1 is LNHDA, CDR2 SQIVND (reference sequence). The CDR3 is 15 amino acids. The CDR3 nucleotides are TGTGCCACCTCGTCGGGGGGACTAGCGGGCAATGAGCAGTTCTTC. Protein sequence: CATSSGGLAGNEQFF.

This chain links TRBV6-5 with TRBJ2-5; 8 bases match TRBD2. Germline CDR1 is MNHEY and CDR2 is SVGAGI. V gave up 4 bases and J gave up 7 bases; unmatched junction bases: 11. The length of the CDR3 is 15 residues. The CDR3 protein is CASSSRGGPQGTQYF. The CDR3 DNA sequence: TGTGCCAGCAGTTCCCGGGGGGGCCCACAGGGGACCCAGTACTTC.

The chain employs TRBV28 and TRBJ1-2; D is perhaps TRBD1 (6 bases). CDR1 and CDR2 from the germline V gene are MDHEN and SYDVKM. V was cut by 4 bases and J by 5 bases, with 20 bases left in between. The length of the CDR3 is 16 residues. CDR3 loop: CASSSRGAGAIYGYTF. CDR3 nucleotide sequence: TGTGCCAGCAGTTCGAGAGGGGCGGGGGCAATTTATGGCTACACCTTC.